Listed below are T cell receptor beta chains from one sample, sequenced in a study of blood T cell repertoires in COVID-19. The method was immunoSEQ multiplex PCR; TCRdb's version includes in-frame clones alone and lacks a portion of them. The sample records about 19,000 clones, 80% to 90% being singletons. The sequencing input was peripheral blood. The origin of the receptors is a human donor in a cohort sampled during active COVID-19. Both conserved end residues are part of each CDR3. A D gene is named only where the DNA matches it firmly. The size field is filled for only some rows; it gives once, few, many or a size class.

d_gene | j_gene | abundance | v_gene | CDR3aa | CDR3nt
TRBD2 | TRBJ2-7 | - | TRBV6-2/TRBV6-3 | CASSYGGGTNYEQYF | TGTGCCAGCAGTTACGGGGGGGGGACTAACTACGAGCAGTACTTC
TRBD2 | TRBJ2-1 | - | TRBV5-4 | CASSWSGAGGNEQFF | TGTGCCAGCAGCTGGAGCGGGGCGGGGGGGAATGAGCAGTTCTTC
TRBD1 | TRBJ1-5 | - | TRBV10-3 | CAISDPPGQGPQPQHF | TGTGCCATCAGTGACCCCCCGGGACAGGGTCCCCAGCCCCAGCATTTT
- | TRBJ2-5 | - | TRBV4-2 | CASSQDRGSSQETQYF | TGTGCCAGCAGCCAAGATAGGGGATCAAGCCAAGAGACCCAGTACTTC
- | TRBJ1-4 | - | TRBV21-1 | CASNLPRRGNEKLFF | TGTGCCAGCAACCTACCAAGAAGGGGGAATGAAAAACTGTTTTTT
TRBD1 | TRBJ2-1 | - | TRBV7-6 | CASSGTTGTGTGNEQFF | TGTGCCAGCAGCGGGACAACCGGGACAGGGACAGGCAATGAGCAGTTCTTC
- | TRBJ2-1 | once | TRBV16 | CASSQSADGPEQFF | TGTGCCAGCAGCCAATCCGCCGATGGGCCTGAGCAGTTCTTC
- | TRBJ1-3 | - | TRBV21-1 | CASRPKEAAGSGNTIYF | TGTGCCAGCCGCCCAAAGGAAGCGGCAGGCTCTGGAAACACCATATATTTT
- | TRBJ1-5 | - | TRBV7-2 | CASSFLPDQPQHF | TGTGCCAGCAGCTTTCTCCCGGATCAGCCCCAGCATTTT
TRBD2 | TRBJ2-2 | - | TRBV24-1 | CATRTSGPNTGELFF | TGTGCCACCAGGACTAGCGGTCCGAACACCGGGGAGCTGTTTTTT
TRBD1 | TRBJ2-2 | - | TRBV2 | CASTGGTGPTGELFF | TGTGCCAGCACGGGCGGGACAGGCCCCACCGGGGAGCTGTTTTTT
- | TRBJ2-1 | - | TRBV9 | CASSASGANEQFF | TGTGCCAGCAGCGCCTCGGGAGCCAATGAGCAGTTCTTC
TRBD2 | TRBJ2-1 | once | TRBV5-6 | CASSLVVRLAVRNEQFF | TGTGCCAGCAGCTTGGTAGTAAGACTAGCGGTGCGGAATGAGCAGTTCTTC
- | TRBJ1-2 | - | TRBV24-1 | CATSGGQPELPGYTF | TGTGCCACCTCGGGGGGGCAGCCCGAGTTGCCCGGCTACACCTTC
TRBD1 | TRBJ2-2 | - | TRBV14 | CASSRPGQGFSGELFF | TGTGCCAGCAGCCGTCCGGGACAGGGTTTTAGCGGGGAGCTGTTTTTT
TRBD2 | TRBJ2-7 | - | TRBV7-2 | CASSGTSGSRYEQYF | TGTGCCAGCAGCGGGACTAGCGGGAGCCGTTACGAGCAGTACTTC
- | TRBJ1-4 | - | TRBV18 | CASSPRQLGGEKLFF | TGTGCCAGCTCACCCAGGCAGCTCGGGGGAGAAAAACTGTTTTTT
TRBD2 | TRBJ2-3 | - | TRBV4-1 | CASSQTPGAGGPNTQYF | TGCGCCAGCAGCCAGACCCCAGGGGCGGGAGGGCCAAATACGCAGTATTTT
TRBD2 | TRBJ2-5 | - | TRBV27 | CASSSGGATGLAGGITQYF | TGTGCCAGCAGTTCAGGGGGGGCCACAGGACTAGCGGGAGGAATAACCCAGTACTTC
- | TRBJ2-5 | - | TRBV29-1 | CSVYEGEETQYF | TGCAGCGTATACGAGGGTGAAGAGACCCAGTACTTC
- | TRBJ1-3 | - | TRBV9 | CASSVGVTGSTIYF | TGTGCCAGCAGCGTGGGTGTGACAGGCAGCACCATATATTTT
- | TRBJ2-1 | - | TRBV3-1/TRBV3-2 | CASSQDHTTAGEQFF | TGTGCCAGCAGCCAAGATCATACTACCGCCGGTGAGCAGTTCTTC
- | TRBJ1-1 | - | TRBV28 | CASSLPQTVTFLMNTEAFF | TGTGCCAGCAGTTTACCCCAGACAGTTACCTTTCTTATGAACACTGAAGCTTTCTTT
- | TRBJ1-1 | - | TRBV7-2 | CASKPGQVNTEAFF | TGTGCCAGCAAACCGGGACAAGTAAACACTGAAGCTTTCTTT
TRBD2 | TRBJ2-1 | - | TRBV15 | CATSLGLAGDNEQFF | TGTGCCACCAGCCTGGGACTAGCGGGAGACAATGAGCAGTTCTTC
TRBD2 | TRBJ2-3 | few | TRBV5-1 | CASSLTLAGGRGADTQYF | TGCGCCAGCAGCTTGACCCTAGCGGGAGGGCGAGGCGCAGATACGCAGTATTTT
- | TRBJ1-3 | - | TRBV30 | CAWESRTTGNTIYF | TGTGCCTGGGAGTCCAGGACAACTGGAAACACCATATATTTT
- | TRBJ2-3 | - | TRBV6-6 | CASSLLVNTDTQYF | TGTGCCAGCAGCTTACTTGTCAACACAGATACGCAGTATTTT
TRBD1 | TRBJ2-5 | - | TRBV2 | CASSRDRARETQYF | TGTGCCAGCAGCAGGGACAGGGCAAGGGAGACCCAGTACTTC
TRBD2 | TRBJ2-5 | - | TRBV7-2 | CASSLGREGKWETQYF | TGTGCCAGCAGCTTAGGTCGGGAGGGGAAGTGGGAGACCCAGTACTTC
TRBD2 | TRBJ2-7 | few | TRBV15 | CATSRDQLAGGGEQYF | TGTGCCACCAGCAGAGATCAGCTAGCGGGAGGTGGCGAGCAGTACTTC
TRBD2 | TRBJ2-5 | - | TRBV20-1 | CSASDSGLETQYF | TGCAGTGCTAGTGATAGCGGGCTGGAGACCCAGTACTTC